These 10 T cell receptor beta chains share one sample of origin, sequenced in a study of monozygotic twins with inflammatory bowel disease. With the 5' RACE reads reprocessed, TCRdb shows one record per CDR3 protein and no DNA. Its table lists under 200,000 distinct CDR3 sequences. The sample was blood. Receptors were obtained from a human donor with ulcerative colitis or Crohn's disease, or a healthy co-twin of an affected twin (not recorded which).

This CDR3 is CATSDPRYNEQFF. The chain joins TRBV24-1 to TRBJ2-1. This CDR3 region has 13 residues. Germline V CDR1 and CDR2: KGHDR, SFDVKD.

The chain has TRBV5-1 and TRBJ2-2; no DNA is available, so the TRBD2 call from TCRdb remains unchecked. Germline CDR1 reads SGHRS; CDR2 reads YFSETQ. This CDR3 has 15 residues. The CDR3 region is CASSSGLVDTGELFF.

The rearrangement links TRBV20-1 to TRBJ2-3; TCRdb gives TRBD2 as the D gene, but with no DNA this cannot be confirmed. The CDR3 has 16 amino acids. The germline V gene has CDR1 DFQATT and CDR2 SNEGSKA (reference sequence). CDR3 residues: CSSLGGAGFDTDTQYF.

This chain uses TRBV5-1 with TRBJ2-7; TCRdb indicates TRBD2, and absent DNA this call remains unverified. Germline loops: CDR1 SGHRS, CDR2 YFSETQ. This CDR3 region has 15 residues. The CDR3 reads CASSLEGGRRNEQYF.

This chain connects TRBV29-1 to TRBJ2-1; TCRdb lists TRBD1, though no DNA is available to test this call. The CDR3 spans 13 residues. Germline V gene data show CDR1 as SQVTM and CDR2 as ANQGSEA. The chain's CDR3 is CSVELKKGGEQFF.

The chain has TRBV28 and TRBJ2-1; with no DNA, the TCRdb D assignment of TRBD2 cannot be verified. The CDR3 has 15 amino acids. Germline CDR1 and CDR2: MDHEN and SYDVKM. The CDR3 protein is CASSRAGGMYNEQFF.

This chain connects TRBV6-2 or TRBV6-3 to TRBJ1-1; absent DNA, TCRdb's TRBD1 call cannot be checked. Looked up from germline, CDR1 is MNHEY and CDR2 is SVGEGT. This CDR3 has 14 amino acids. The CDR3 sequence is CASSYFPTGTEAFF.

CDR3 sequence reads: CASSLAGGANYGYTF. The chain is built from TRBV12-3 or TRBV12-4 and TRBJ1-2. The CDR3 contains 15 residues.

The rearrangement links TRBV28 to TRBJ1-5; TCRdb lists TRBD1, though no DNA is available to test this call. The CDR3 consists of 15 residues. CDR1 is MDHEN and CDR2 is SYDVKM in the germline V gene. The CDR3 reads CASRRNRDSYQPQHF. The variable domain in full, with the rest retrieved from reference TRBV28 and TRBJ1-5, is DVKVTQSSRYLVKRTGEKVFLECVQDMDHENMFWYRQDPGLGLRLIYFSYDVKMKEKGDIPEGYSVSREKKERFSLILESASTNQTSMYLCASRRNRDSYQPQHFGDGTRLSIL.

CDR3 amino acids: CATSSRLASGRGNEQFF. The chain employs TRBV15 and TRBJ2-1; TCRdb gives TRBD2 as the D gene, but with no DNA this cannot be confirmed. CDR1 is LNHNV and CDR2 is YYDKDF in the germline V gene (reference sequence). The CDR3 runs 17 residues.